The present T cell receptor (beta chain) was sequenced within a study of human T cells and chemical hapten exposure. Study as a whole: Yields of TCR per sample differed, chiefly owing to small differences in pooled library volume.

Time point noted: pre-sensitization, week 0. This sample's treatment: therapeutic diphenylcyclopropenone sensitization with weekly scalp DPC. This CDR3 comprises 12 residues. V was clipped by 4 bases and J by 3 bases, with 9 bases between them. The germline gives CDR1 SQVTM, CDR2 ANQGSEA. Individual cDNA molecules received unique molecular identifiers in the library. In TCRdb, the RACE reads were re-called with MiXCR into one record per CDR3 protein. This table holds 300,000 to 400,000 distinct CDR3 sequences, 4.5% to 6% found once. The sample holds many counts of this clonotype. The sequenced sample was whole blood, obtained in connection with sensitization to the hapten diphenylcyclopropenone (DPC). The rearrangement uses TRBV29-1 and TRBJ1-2, with D unclear. The receptor comes from a woman in her forties or fifties with alopecia areata. Some clones in this sample may be carry-over from other donors' samples. This CDR3 reads CSVVPSDYGYTF. The DNA for the CDR3 is TGCAGCGTTGTCCCCAGCGACTATGGCTACACCTTC.